The 19 T cell receptor beta chains below all came from one sample that was sequenced in a study of response to subunit inactivated influenza vaccine. TCRdb passed the RT-PCR reads through MiXCR, listing each CDR3 protein once. Of 650,000 to 850,000 distinct CDR3 sequences detected, roughly 14% appear once; the ten largest clones hold 5.5% to 7%. Material: PBMCs from blood, obtained around 15 days before vaccination. The source of these receptors is a man aged 45-60 years who received an inactivated influenza vaccine.

There are a few counts of this clonotype. This sequence joins TRBV9 and TRBJ2-1; D may be TRBD2 (5 bases). The CDR3 is 19 residues long. V gave up 0 bases and J gave up 1 base, with 20 bases separating them. Germline CDR1 and CDR2: SGDLS and YYNGEE. This CDR3 is CASSVVFGGGPSSYNEQFF. The CDR3 DNA reads as TGTGCCAGCAGCGTAGTGTTTGGCGGCGGGCCTAGTTCCTACAATGAGCAGTTCTTC.

The chain combines TRBV15 with TRBJ2-7, with a weak D call TRBD1 (6 bases). V was cut by 2 bases and J by 3 bases, with 20 bases left in between. The germline gives CDR1 LNHNV, CDR2 YYDKDF (reference sequence). This CDR3 has 17 amino acids. CDR3 sequence: CATSRQTGSAVRYEQYF. Here the CDR3 DNA reads TGTGCCACCAGCAGACAAACAGGGTCGGCGGTCCGCTACGAGCAGTACTTC. Based on the CDR3 plus reference TRBV15 and TRBJ2-7, the full variable domain is DAMVIQNPRYQVTQFGKPVTLSCSQTLNHNVMYWYQQKSSQAPKLLFHYYDKDFNNEADTPDNFQSRRPNTSFCFLDIRSPGLGDTAMYLCATSRQTGSAVRYEQYFGPGTRLTVT.

The J gene is TRBJ2-3, the V gene TRBV29-1, with unresolved D. Trimming took 4 bases from V and 6 from J, leaving 14 bases between them. The CDR3 has 13 amino acids. Germline V lookup: CDR1 SQVTM, CDR2 ANQGSEA. CDR3 coding DNA: TGCAGCGTTGTTTTTCAGTTCCCGGATACGCAGTATTTT. Protein sequence: CSVVFQFPDTQYF.

The chain combines TRBV5-1 with TRBJ1-4; no firm D call. This CDR3 spans 13 amino acids. Deletions cut 7 bases from V and 8 bases from J, with 15 bases between. Germline CDR1 and CDR2: SGHRS and YFSETQ. The CDR3 here is CASQAGEKEKLFF. CDR3 coding DNA: TGCGCCAGCCAAGCCGGGGAGAAAGAAAAACTGTTTTTT.

This clonotype was counted at least ten times. DNA for the CDR3: TGCGCCAGCAGCTTAACAGACACAGATACGCAGTATTTT. It specifies CASSLTDTDTQYF. The chain has TRBV5-1 and TRBJ2-3, with D hard to call. V lost 2 bases and J lost 2, with 6 bases in between. Per the germline V gene, CDR1 is SGHRS and CDR2 is YFSETQ. This CDR3 contains 13 residues.

The CDR3 reads CASSPTGLAGVYTDTQYF. The CDR3 nucleotides are TGTGCCAGCAGTCCGACCGGACTAGCGGGGGTCTACACAGATACGCAGTATTTT. The V gene is TRBV12-3 or TRBV12-4, the J gene TRBJ2-3; TRBD2 matches at 13 bases. The V segment lost 5 bases and the J segment 2 bases; nucleotides outside the gene matches: 10. The CDR3 runs 18 residues.

Comments on this clonotype: A read error may be the cause here, since a much bigger clone is one base away. J is TRBJ2-6 and V is TRBV5-5; D is unresolved. This CDR3 is built from 14 residues. Germline V lookup: CDR1 SGHKS, CDR2 YYEKEE (reference sequence). Deletions cut 5 bases from V and 0 bases from J, with 6 bases between. CDR3 amino acids: CASRRDSGANVLTF. In nucleotides, the CDR3 is TGTGCCAGCAGGAGAGACTCTGGGGCCAACGTCCTGACTTTC.

This clonotype has more than one count but fewer than ten. The V gene is TRBV3-1, the J gene TRBJ2-7, with 7 bases fitting TRBD2. CDR3 size: 16 residues. Germline values: CDR1 LGHDT, CDR2 YNNKEL (reference sequence). Trimming cost V 0 bases and J 5 bases; bases outside gene matches: 10. The CDR3 nucleotides read TGTGCCAGCAGCCAAGAGGGGGGGGGACCCCTCAACGAGCAGTACTTC. This encodes CASSQEGGGPLNEQYF.

This clonotype has just a few counts. This chain connects TRBV6-2 or TRBV6-3 to TRBJ1-2, with TRBD1 identical over 12 bases. The CDR3 is 15 residues long. The germline CDR1 and CDR2 sequences are MNHEY and SVGEGT. Trimming removed 2 bases from V and 4 bases from J; junction bases left unmatched: 2. The DNA of the CDR3 is TGTGCCAGCAGTTACCGGGGACAGGGGGCCTATGGCTACACCTTC. It yields the protein CASSYRGQGAYGYTF.

This clonotype occurred a few times. The chain joins TRBV3-1 to TRBJ2-7; 8 bases line up with TRBD1. J lost 2 bases, V lost 1 base, and 4 bases had no gene match. The CDR3 is 15 residues long. CDR1 is LGHDT and CDR2 is YNNKEL in the germline V gene (reference sequence). The DNA of the CDR3 is TGTGCCAGCAGCCAAGGATCGGGACAGGCCTACGAGCAGTACTTC. This sequence encodes CASSQGSGQAYEQYF.

The V and J genes are TRBV2 and TRBJ2-7, with TRBD1 as a possible D gene (6 bases). The length of the CDR3 is 14 residues. The V gene's germline CDR1 is SNHLY and CDR2 FYNNEI. V shed 6 bases and J shed 0 bases, with 12 bases lying between them. The CDR3 bases are TGTGCCAGCAGGGACAGCTACAGCTCCTACGAGCAGTACTTC. The encoded protein is CASRDSYSSYEQYF.

This clonotype came up a few times. V is TRBV7-2 and J is TRBJ2-5, with TRBD2 as a possible D gene (5 bases). The V end was cut by 1 base, the J end by 9 bases, with 15 bases between. This CDR3 has 14 amino acids. Germline assignment: CDR1 SGHTA and CDR2 FQGNSA. The CDR3 coding sequence is TGTGCCAGCAGCTTAGGTCTGGGAGAGGGTTCCCAGTACTTC. As protein: CASSLGLGEGSQYF.

The V gene is TRBV15, the J gene TRBJ2-6; TRBD2 is a possible D gene (5 bases). The length of the CDR3 is 15 residues. V lost 1 base to trimming and J lost 4 bases, with 8 bases between them. CDR1 and CDR2 from the germline V gene are LNHNV and YYDKDF (reference sequence). The chain's CDR3 is CATSRAGVGANVLTF. CDR3 sequence (DNA): TGTGCCACCAGCAGAGCCGGGGTCGGGGCCAACGTCCTGACTTTC.

This clonotype has a count of ten or more. This chain links TRBV4-3 with TRBJ2-4; no reliable D call. The V gene's germline CDR1 is LGHNA and CDR2 YSLEER. V was shortened by 0 bases and J by 2 bases, with 8 bases between the two germline ends. The CDR3 spans 15 residues. Written as DNA, the CDR3 is TGCGCCAGCAGCCAAGATCTGGGCCCCAAAAACATTCAGTACTTC. Amino acid sequence: CASSQDLGPKNIQYF.

This clonotype was seen repeatedly, ten times or more. The rearrangement links TRBV27 to TRBJ1-5, with TRBD1 matching 8 bases. The CDR3 length is 15 residues. The germline CDR1 and CDR2 sequences are MNHEY and SMNVEV (reference sequence). V was pared by 6 bases and J by 7 bases, with 11 bases of the junction left unmatched. The DNA of the CDR3 is TGTGCCAGCAGACCTACCTCAGGGGGCTGGCAGCCCCAGCATTTT. Translated: CASRPTSGGWQPQHF.

This clonotype was counted only a few times. The chain has TRBV7-2 and TRBJ2-1; TRBD2 matches at 10 bases. The CDR3 sequence is 16 residues long. Germline-derived CDR1 and CDR2 are SGHTA and FQGNSA. Losses at the gene ends were 1 base for V and 7 bases for J; bases not matched to a gene: 7. CDR3 nucleotides: TGTGCCAGCAGCTTAGGAGGTAGCGGGGGGTCGAATGAGCAGTTCTTC. Translating it yields CASSLGGSGGSNEQFF.

This clonotype was seen many times. The V call is TRBV7-8, the J call TRBJ1-6; 9 bases fit TRBD1. After removal of 10 bases from V and 4 bases from J, the junction contained 5 bases not matched to a gene. Germline CDR1 and CDR2: SGHVS and FQNEAQ. The CDR3 totals 14 residues. CDR3 amino acids: CATGGQGYNSPLHF. In nucleotides, the CDR3 is TGTGCCACAGGGGGACAGGGATATAATTCACCCCTCCACTTT.

The J gene is TRBJ2-1, the V gene TRBV9; 13 nucleotides agree with TRBD2. The germline V gene has CDR1 SGDLS and CDR2 YYNGEE. The CDR3 sequence is 16 residues long. With V trimmed by 3 bases and J by 7 bases, 7 bases remained unmatched. This chain's CDR3 is CASSGFTSGGANEQFF. CDR3 nucleotides: TGTGCCAGCAGCGGATTCACTAGCGGGGGGGCGAATGAGCAGTTCTTC.

Concerning this clonotype: A much larger clone is a single base away; this may be a read error. The chain has TRBV27 and TRBJ2-1, with 9 bases lining up with TRBD2. Trimming took 5 bases from V and 4 from J; bases not matched to a gene: 6. From germline, CDR1 is MNHEY and CDR2 SMNVEV (reference sequence). The CDR3 is 15 residues long. CDR3 in DNA: TGTGCCAGCAGTGCCAGGACTAGCGCGTACAATGAGCAGTTCTTC. Protein sequence: CASSARTSAYNEQFF.